This is a list of T cell receptor beta chains from one sample in a study of shared clonotypes between healthy human individuals. The assay was immunoSEQ multiplex PCR, and TCRdb's table has in-frame clones only and misses some. Among approximately 470,000 clones listed, around four fifths were seen once. Sequencing was performed on PBMCs. Every receptor here comes from a woman aged 40-49 years in good health. Some clones in this sample may be carry-over from other donors' samples. CDR3s include the opening cysteine and the closing phenylalanine or tryptophan. D genes are given only for firm matches. Not all rows give a size; the values are once, few, many and, for expanded clones, a class.

j_gene: TRBJ2-2
len: 16
d_gene: -
abundance: -
v_gene: TRBV5-1
CDR3aa: CASSRLSVANTGELFF
CDR3nt: TGCGCCAGCAGCCGCTTGTCGGTCGCGAACACCGGGGAGCTGTTTTTT

j_gene: TRBJ2-6
len: 16
d_gene: -
abundance: -
v_gene: TRBV6-4
CDR3aa: CASSDGKSSGANVLTF
CDR3nt: TGTGCCAGCAGTGACGGGAAGAGCTCTGGGGCCAACGTCCTGACTTTC

j_gene: TRBJ2-7
len: 15
d_gene: -
abundance: -
v_gene: TRBV4-2
CDR3aa: CASSQGTDGSYGQYF
CDR3nt: TGTGCCAGCAGCCAAGGGACGGACGGGAGCTACGGGCAGTACTTC

j_gene: TRBJ2-3
len: 15
d_gene: TRBD1
abundance: -
v_gene: TRBV7-9
CDR3aa: CASSLAQGKADTQYF
CDR3nt: TGTGCCAGCAGCTTAGCACAGGGGAAGGCAGATACGCAGTATTTT

j_gene: TRBJ2-2
len: 15
d_gene: TRBD1
abundance: -
v_gene: TRBV6-5
CDR3aa: CASRLTGANTGELFF
CDR3nt: TGTGCCAGCAGATTAACAGGGGCGAACACCGGGGAGCTGTTTTTT

j_gene: TRBJ2-1
len: 16
d_gene: TRBD2
abundance: -
v_gene: TRBV28
CDR3aa: CASRPLGLASYNEQFF
CDR3nt: TGTGCCAGCCGCCCCCTGGGACTAGCCTCCTACAATGAGCAGTTCTTC

j_gene: TRBJ2-7
len: 15
d_gene: TRBD2
abundance: -
v_gene: TRBV5-8
CDR3aa: CASSHGLAGVVEQYF
CDR3nt: TGTGCCAGCAGCCACGGACTAGCGGGAGTCGTAGAGCAGTACTTC

j_gene: TRBJ1-1
len: 13
d_gene: -
abundance: -
v_gene: TRBV5-4
CDR3aa: CASSLEQATEAFF
CDR3nt: TGTGCCAGCAGCTTGGAACAGGCCACTGAAGCTTTCTTT

j_gene: TRBJ2-3
len: 11
d_gene: -
abundance: -
v_gene: TRBV7-9
CDR3aa: CASSFGDTQYF
CDR3nt: TGTGCCAGCAGCTTTGGAGATACGCAGTATTTT

j_gene: TRBJ1-1
len: 13
d_gene: -
abundance: -
v_gene: TRBV10-3
CDR3aa: CASSYRENTEAFF
CDR3nt: TGTGCCAGCAGTTACAGGGAGAACACTGAAGCTTTCTTT

j_gene: TRBJ2-7
len: 15
d_gene: TRBD2
abundance: few
v_gene: TRBV4-2
CDR3aa: CASSQEEGTSGRQYF
CDR3nt: TGTGCCAGCAGCCAAGAGGAAGGGACTAGCGGCCGACAGTACTTC

j_gene: TRBJ2-2
len: 16
d_gene: -
abundance: -
v_gene: TRBV2
CDR3aa: CASSEAWRGNTGELFF
CDR3nt: TGTGCCAGCAGTGAAGCATGGCGGGGGAACACCGGGGAGCTGTTTTTT

j_gene: TRBJ1-3
len: 16
d_gene: TRBD1
abundance: many
v_gene: TRBV7-2
CDR3aa: CASSPRTGSEGNTIYF
CDR3nt: TGTGCCAGCAGCCCCCGGACAGGGAGCGAGGGAAACACCATATATTTT

j_gene: TRBJ2-7
len: 15
d_gene: -
abundance: -
v_gene: TRBV11-2
CDR3aa: CASSPLGLGSSKQYF
CDR3nt: TGTGCCAGCAGCCCCCTTGGGCTAGGTTCGTCCAAGCAGTACTTC

j_gene: TRBJ2-6
len: 15
d_gene: -
abundance: -
v_gene: TRBV19
CDR3aa: CASSMVGSGANVLTF
CDR3nt: TGTGCCAGTAGTATGGTGGGCTCTGGGGCCAACGTCCTGACTTTC

j_gene: TRBJ1-1
len: 14
d_gene: -
abundance: -
v_gene: TRBV14
CDR3aa: CASSPPQGRSEAFF
CDR3nt: TGTGCCAGCAGCCCCCCCCAAGGGCGGTCTGAAGCTTTCTTT

j_gene: TRBJ2-7
len: 16
d_gene: TRBD1
abundance: -
v_gene: TRBV27
CDR3aa: CASSSFFRGRRYEQYF
CDR3nt: TGTGCCAGCAGTTCATTCTTCAGGGGGCGACGGTACGAGCAGTACTTC

j_gene: TRBJ2-7
len: 15
d_gene: TRBD2
abundance: -
v_gene: TRBV27
CDR3aa: CASSPGLAGSYEQYF
CDR3nt: TGTGCCAGCAGTCCCGGACTAGCGGGCTCCTACGAGCAGTACTTC

j_gene: TRBJ1-2
len: 14
d_gene: -
abundance: -
v_gene: TRBV5-1
CDR3aa: CASSLESGVYGYTF
CDR3nt: TGCGCCAGCAGCTTGGAATCGGGAGTCTATGGCTACACCTTC

j_gene: TRBJ1-1
len: 15
d_gene: -
abundance: -
v_gene: TRBV4-1
CDR3aa: CASSQDLGWGTQAFF
CDR3nt: TGCGCCAGCAGCCAAGATCTCGGTTGGGGAACACAAGCTTTCTTT

j_gene: TRBJ1-2
len: 14
d_gene: -
abundance: few
v_gene: TRBV4-2
CDR3aa: CASSHSGGTGGYTF
CDR3nt: TGTGCCAGCAGCCACTCAGGCGGAACGGGCGGCTACACCTTC

j_gene: TRBJ2-3
len: 15
d_gene: -
abundance: few
v_gene: TRBV5-1
CDR3aa: CASSTQLANTDTQYF
CDR3nt: TGCGCCAGCAGCACCCAGCTAGCGAACACAGATACGCAGTATTTT

j_gene: TRBJ1-2
len: 14
d_gene: TRBD1
abundance: few
v_gene: TRBV6-6
CDR3aa: CASLRGGQNYGYTF
CDR3nt: TGTGCCAGCCTCAGGGGGGGGCAAAACTATGGCTACACCTTC

j_gene: TRBJ2-1
len: 15
d_gene: TRBD2
abundance: -
v_gene: TRBV2
CDR3aa: CASSELAGAYNEQFF
CDR3nt: TGTGCCAGCAGTGAACTAGCGGGGGCGTACAATGAGCAGTTCTTC

j_gene: TRBJ2-2
len: 14
d_gene: -
abundance: -
v_gene: TRBV7-9
CDR3aa: CASSFGRGTGELFF
CDR3nt: TGTGCCAGCAGCTTCGGCAGGGGTACCGGGGAGCTGTTTTTT

j_gene: TRBJ2-2
len: 16
d_gene: TRBD2
abundance: -
v_gene: TRBV27
CDR3aa: CASSKLAGVGAGELFF
CDR3nt: TGTGCCAGCAGTAAACTAGCGGGAGTTGGAGCCGGGGAGCTGTTTTTT